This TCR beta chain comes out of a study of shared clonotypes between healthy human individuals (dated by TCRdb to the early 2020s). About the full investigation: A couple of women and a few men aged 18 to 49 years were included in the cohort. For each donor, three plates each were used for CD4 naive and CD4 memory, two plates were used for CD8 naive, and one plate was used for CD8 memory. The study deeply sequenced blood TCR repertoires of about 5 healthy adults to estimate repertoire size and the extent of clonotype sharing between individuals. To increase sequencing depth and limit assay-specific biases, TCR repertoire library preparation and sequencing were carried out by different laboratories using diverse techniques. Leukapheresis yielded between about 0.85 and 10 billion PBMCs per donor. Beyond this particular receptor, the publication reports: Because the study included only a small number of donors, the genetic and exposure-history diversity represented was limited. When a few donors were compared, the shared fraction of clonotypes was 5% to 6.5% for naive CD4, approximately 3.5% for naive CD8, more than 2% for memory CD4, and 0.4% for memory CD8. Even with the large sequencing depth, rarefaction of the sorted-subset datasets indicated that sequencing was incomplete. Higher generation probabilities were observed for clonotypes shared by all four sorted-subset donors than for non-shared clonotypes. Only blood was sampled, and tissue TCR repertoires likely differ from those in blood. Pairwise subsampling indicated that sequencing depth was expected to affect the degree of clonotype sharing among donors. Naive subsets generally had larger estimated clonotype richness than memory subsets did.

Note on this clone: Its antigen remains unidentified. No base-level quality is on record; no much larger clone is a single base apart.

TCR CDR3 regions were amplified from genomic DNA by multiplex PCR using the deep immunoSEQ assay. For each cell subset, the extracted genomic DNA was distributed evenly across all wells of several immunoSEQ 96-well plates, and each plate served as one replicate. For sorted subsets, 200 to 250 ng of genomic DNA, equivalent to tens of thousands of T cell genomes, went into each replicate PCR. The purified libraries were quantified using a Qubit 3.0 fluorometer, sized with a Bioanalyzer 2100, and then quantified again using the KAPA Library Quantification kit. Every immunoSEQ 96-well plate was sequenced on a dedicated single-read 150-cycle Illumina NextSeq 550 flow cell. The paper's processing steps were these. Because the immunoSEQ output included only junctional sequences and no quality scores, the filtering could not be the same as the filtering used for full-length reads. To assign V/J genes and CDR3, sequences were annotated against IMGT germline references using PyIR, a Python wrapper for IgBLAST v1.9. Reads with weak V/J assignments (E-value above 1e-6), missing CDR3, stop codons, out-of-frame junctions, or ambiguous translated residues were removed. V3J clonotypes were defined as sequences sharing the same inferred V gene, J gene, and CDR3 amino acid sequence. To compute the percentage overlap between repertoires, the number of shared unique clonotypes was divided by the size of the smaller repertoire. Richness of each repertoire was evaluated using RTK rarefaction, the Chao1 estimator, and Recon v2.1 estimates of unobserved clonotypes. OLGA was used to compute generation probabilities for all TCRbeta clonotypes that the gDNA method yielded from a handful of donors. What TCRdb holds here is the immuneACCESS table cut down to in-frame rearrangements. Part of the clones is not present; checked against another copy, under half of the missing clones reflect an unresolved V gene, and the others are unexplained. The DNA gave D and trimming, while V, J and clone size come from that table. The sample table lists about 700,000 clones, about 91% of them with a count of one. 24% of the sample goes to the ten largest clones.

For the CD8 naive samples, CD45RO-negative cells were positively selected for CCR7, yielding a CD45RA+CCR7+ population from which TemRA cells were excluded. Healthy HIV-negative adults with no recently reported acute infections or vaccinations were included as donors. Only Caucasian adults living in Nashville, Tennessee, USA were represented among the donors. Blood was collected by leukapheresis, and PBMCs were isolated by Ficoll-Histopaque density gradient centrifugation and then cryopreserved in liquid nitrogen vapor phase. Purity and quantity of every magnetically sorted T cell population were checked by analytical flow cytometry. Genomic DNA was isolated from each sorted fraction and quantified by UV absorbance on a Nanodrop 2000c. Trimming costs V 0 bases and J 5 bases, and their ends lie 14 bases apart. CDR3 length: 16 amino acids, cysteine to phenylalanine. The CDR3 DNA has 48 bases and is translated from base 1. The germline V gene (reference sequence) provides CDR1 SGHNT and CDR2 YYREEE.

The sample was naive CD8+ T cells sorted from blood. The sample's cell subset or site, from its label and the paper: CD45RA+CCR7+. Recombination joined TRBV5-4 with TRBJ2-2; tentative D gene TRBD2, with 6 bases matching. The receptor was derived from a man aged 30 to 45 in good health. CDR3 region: CASSLDTGLATGELFF. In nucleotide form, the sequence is TGTGCCAGCAGCTTGGATACCGGTCTAGCGACCGGGGAGCTGTTTTTT.